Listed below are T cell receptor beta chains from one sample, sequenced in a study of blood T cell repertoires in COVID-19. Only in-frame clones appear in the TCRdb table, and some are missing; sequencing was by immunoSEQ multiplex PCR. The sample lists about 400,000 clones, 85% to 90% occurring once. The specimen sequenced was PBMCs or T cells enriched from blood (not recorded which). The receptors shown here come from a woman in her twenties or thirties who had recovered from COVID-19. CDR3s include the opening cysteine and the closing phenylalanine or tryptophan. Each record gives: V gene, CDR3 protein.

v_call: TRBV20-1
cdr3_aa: CSARGSNEQFF

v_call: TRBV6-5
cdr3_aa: CASSFFQEINTEAFF

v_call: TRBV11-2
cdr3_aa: CASSPTGGDEKLFF

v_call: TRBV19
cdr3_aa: CASSWTGRANEQFF

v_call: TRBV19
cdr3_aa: CASKGRDIGYGYTF

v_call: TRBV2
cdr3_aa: CASRRENQPQHF

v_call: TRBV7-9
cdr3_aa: CASSGWTGISYEQYF

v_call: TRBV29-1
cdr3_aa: CSVAQGMNTEAFF

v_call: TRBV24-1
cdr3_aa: CATSEAGTYEQYF

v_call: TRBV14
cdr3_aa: CASSQDFGFVVGNEQFF

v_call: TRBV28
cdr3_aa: CASSPTVRVNTGELFF

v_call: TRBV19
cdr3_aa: CASSFRGTNTEAFF

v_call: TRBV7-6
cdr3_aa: CASSLAPDSNSPLHF

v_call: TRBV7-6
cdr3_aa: CASSFTSGGGYNEQFF

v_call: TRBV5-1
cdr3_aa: CASSRDGSSGNTIYF

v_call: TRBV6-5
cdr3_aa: CASSPLQGEEQYF

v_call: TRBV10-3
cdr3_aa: CAISETGGVGEKLFF

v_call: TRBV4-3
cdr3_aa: CASSQPNRGTEAFF

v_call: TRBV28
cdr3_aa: CASSLGGRADEQFF

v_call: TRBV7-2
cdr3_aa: CASSLRHLGGELFF

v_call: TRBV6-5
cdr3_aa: CASSLQTGRNYGYTF

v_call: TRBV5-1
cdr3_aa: CASSWGLAGSRETQYF

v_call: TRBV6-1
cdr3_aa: CASSERGRSPEAFF

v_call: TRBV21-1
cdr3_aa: CASTMAEVWEKLFF

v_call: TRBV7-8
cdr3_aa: CASSTEGGNQPQHF

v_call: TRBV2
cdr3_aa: CASSETRTRDNEQFF

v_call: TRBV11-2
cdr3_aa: CASSLLGVTEAFF

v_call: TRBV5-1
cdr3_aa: CASSFPTNTEAFF

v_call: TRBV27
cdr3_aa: CASSLSPSFLNTEAFF

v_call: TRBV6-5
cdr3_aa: CASSYRGHAGYTF

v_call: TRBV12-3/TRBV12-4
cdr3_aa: CASSGVSYEQYF

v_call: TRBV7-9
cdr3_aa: CASSLYTEAFF

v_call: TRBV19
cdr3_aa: CASTRLREVGYTF

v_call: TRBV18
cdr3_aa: CASSPGAGDYGYTF

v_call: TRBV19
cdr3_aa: CASSLQGSSNQPQHF

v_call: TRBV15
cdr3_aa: CATSRARQGGQETQYF

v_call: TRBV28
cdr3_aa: CASSPLAGAGTDTQYF

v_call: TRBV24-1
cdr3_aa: CATSDFGRNEQFF

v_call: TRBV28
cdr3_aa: CASAGTSGYNEQFF

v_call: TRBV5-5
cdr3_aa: CASSLAAGQGEKLFF

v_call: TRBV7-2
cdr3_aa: CASSPVGEGSDTQYF

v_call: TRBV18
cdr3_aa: CASSSGTGVIDEQFF

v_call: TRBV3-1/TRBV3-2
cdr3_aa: CASRPTESRTQYF

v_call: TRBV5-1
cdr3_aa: CASSLASSGELFF

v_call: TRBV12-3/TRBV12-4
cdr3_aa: CASKRGQGEQYF